This TCR beta chain was observed in a study of esophageal squamous cell carcinoma under preoperative chemotherapy. Study-wide context: Both tumor-infiltrating lymphocytes and peripheral blood T cells were profiled.

With V trimmed by 4 bases and J by 6 bases, 3 bases remained unmatched. The CDR3 contains 12 residues. Germline loops: CDR1 MNHEY, CDR2 SVGAGI. TCRdb passed the PCR reads through MiXCR, listing each CDR3 protein once. The sample carries about 12,000 distinct CDR3 sequences, approximately 51% recorded once. Time point in this sample: before preoperative PTX-NDP chemotherapy. This clonotype was counted only a few times. The chain couples TRBV6-5 to TRBJ2-7; 7 positions match TRBD1. This material was acquired from a patient given preoperative chemotherapy. The clonotype originates from a human donor with esophageal squamous cell carcinoma. The donor label of this sample is uncertain. The CDR3: CASSSWDSEQYF. The CDR3 DNA sequence: TGTGCCAGCAGTTCCTGGGACAGCGAGCAGTACTTC.